Each of the 30 T cell receptor beta chains below was sequenced from the same sample in a study of shared clonotypes between healthy human individuals. It was CD45RO-negative cells, positively selected for CCR7, that made up naive CD8 cells, with terminally differentiated effector memory CD45RA+ cells excluded. TCRdb's copy holds only in-frame clones and misses some; the assay was immunoSEQ multiplex PCR. Altogether about 800,000 clones are present, 96% being singletons, with the ten largest covering under 0.3%. Sequencing used naive CD8+ T cells sorted from blood. The source is a man aged 25-45 years in good health.

The chain recombines TRBV10-3 with TRBJ2-7; TRBD2 matches 14 bases. Germline CDR1 ENHRY, CDR2 SYGVKD. J was trimmed by 7 bases and V by 7 bases; bases with no gene match: 12. There are 16 residues in the CDR3. The CDR3 region has the DNA TGTGCCATCAAGAGCACCTGGACTAGCGGGAGGTGGGAGCAGTACTTC. This gives the protein CAIKSTWTSGRWEQYF.

The V call is TRBV11-2, the J call TRBJ2-3; 9 positions agree with TRBD2. The CDR3 covers 18 residues. The V segment lost 1 base and the J segment 4 bases; nucleotides outside the gene matches: 12. Germline values: CDR1 SGHAT, CDR2 FQNNGV. In DNA, the CDR3 is TGTGCCAGCAGCTTAGGTCGGCTTAGCGGGGGTATCGCAGATACGCAGTATTTT. As protein: CASSLGRLSGGIADTQYF.

The chain has TRBV2 and TRBJ2-7; D is unresolved. The length of the CDR3 is 13 residues. V lost 4 bases, J lost 2 bases, and 9 bases lay in between. CDR1 and CDR2 (germline): SNHLY, FYNNEI. CDR3 DNA: TGTGCCAGCAGTGTGTCAGAACCCTACGAGCAGTACTTC. Protein: CASSVSEPYEQYF.

The chain joins TRBV28 to TRBJ2-1; perhaps TRBD2 as D (6 bases). The V end was cut by 3 bases, the J end by 4 bases, with 10 bases between. Per the germline V gene, CDR1 is MDHEN and CDR2 is SYDVKM. The CDR3 runs 14 residues. The CDR3 reads CASSFPGVYNEQFF. The CDR3 bases are TGTGCCAGCAGTTTTCCGGGAGTTTACAATGAGCAGTTCTTC.

This clone was seen just once. The chain uses TRBV11-2 and TRBJ2-1; D perhaps matches TRBD1 (6 bases). V gave up 0 bases and J gave up 5 bases, with 11 bases separating them. Germline V gene lookup returns CDR1 SGHAT and CDR2 FQNNGV. The length of the CDR3 is 15 residues. Here the CDR3 reads CASSLDGTINNEQFF. The CDR3 DNA reads as TGTGCCAGCAGCTTAGATGGGACAATAAACAATGAGCAGTTCTTC.

V and J are TRBV6-5 and TRBJ2-3; D is undetermined. Between the trimmed V and J ends, which lost 8 bases and 0 bases, there was a span of 12 bases. The CDR3 is made up of 14 amino acids. CDR1 MNHEY and CDR2 SVGAGI come from the germline V gene. The CDR3 DNA reads as TGTGCCAGCCATAGCTCGGCTAGCACAGATACGCAGTATTTT. Amino acids: CASHSSASTDTQYF.

The V call is TRBV29-1, the J call TRBJ2-1, with TRBD2 matching over 7 bases. Germline-derived CDR1 and CDR2 are SQVTM and ANQGSEA. The CDR3 spans 13 residues. V shed 2 bases, J shed 9 bases, and the junction held 7 bases outside the gene matches. This CDR3 reads CSVELTSVGEQFF. CDR3 DNA: TGCAGCGTTGAACTAACTAGCGTGGGTGAGCAGTTCTTC.

V usage is TRBV5-1 and J usage is TRBJ2-3, with a weak D call TRBD1 (6 bases). The germline V gene encodes CDR1 SGHRS and CDR2 YFSETQ. Between the trimmed V and J ends, which lost 0 bases and 0 bases, there was a span of 11 bases. The CDR3 is made up of 16 amino acids. As DNA, the CDR3 is TGCGCCAGCAGCTTGGCTTCCACAGGGAGCACAGATACGCAGTATTTT. As protein: CASSLASTGSTDTQYF.

The V call is TRBV11-2, the J call TRBJ2-7, with 7 bases that match TRBD2. The CDR3 has 14 residues. Germline V CDR1 and CDR2: SGHAT, FQNNGV. V lost 5 bases, J lost 7 bases, and 11 bases stayed unmatched. This CDR3 reads CASSPLRLAEEQYF. Here the CDR3 DNA reads TGTGCCAGCAGCCCACTCAGACTAGCTGAAGAGCAGTACTTC.

The CDR3 sequence: CASSLTGGAEKLFF. CDR3 bases: TGTGCCAGCAGCTTGACAGGGGGAGCTGAAAAACTGTTTTTT. The rearrangement links TRBV5-8 to TRBJ1-4; 8 bases align to TRBD1. The junction had 3 bases not matched to a gene; V was cut back by 1 base and J by 7 bases. The CDR3 is 14 residues long. In germline, CDR1 is SGHTS, CDR2 YDEGEE.

This chain links TRBV13 with TRBJ2-7, with 10 nucleotides matching TRBD2. The germline CDR1 and CDR2 sequences are PRHDT and FYEKMQ (reference sequence). J gave up 2 bases and V 3 bases, and 4 bases lay outside the gene matches. This CDR3 is 15 amino acids long. The CDR3 nucleotides read TGTGCCAGCAGCTTGAGGACTAGCGGCGCCTACGAGCAGTACTTC. It specifies CASSLRTSGAYEQYF.

Comment on this clone: Distinct nucleotide sequences in the sample also encode this CDR3. J is TRBJ2-7 and V is TRBV14, with D unclear. Germline assignment: CDR1 SGHDN and CDR2 FVKESK. V lost 0 bases and J lost 3, with 3 bases in between. The CDR3 spans 12 residues. The CDR3 DNA sequence: TGTGCCAGCAGCCAAGACAACTACGAGCAGTACTTC. It specifies CASSQDNYEQYF.

This clone was detected once. J is TRBJ2-7 and V is TRBV5-6; 7 bases match TRBD2. With V trimmed by 4 bases and J by 5 bases, 9 bases remained unmatched. Per the germline V gene, CDR1 is SGHDT and CDR2 is YYEEEE. This CDR3 spans 14 amino acids. CDR3 bases: TGTGCCAGCAGCACCGGACTAGAGGCCCACGAGCAGTACTTC. Its protein product is CASSTGLEAHEQYF. Full variable domain (rest looked up from reference TRBV5-6 and TRBJ2-7): DAGVTQSPTHLIKTRGQQVTLRCSPKSGHDTVSWYQQALGQGPQFIFQYYEEEERQRGNFPDRFSGHQFPNYSSELNVNALLLGDSALYLCASSTGLEAHEQYFGPGTRLTVT.

This chain joins TRBV13 and TRBJ2-6, with 12 positions matching TRBD2. Unmatched junction bases numbered 9, after V lost 4 bases and J lost 2 bases. This CDR3 spans 19 amino acids. CDR1 and CDR2 (germline): PRHDT, FYEKMQ (reference sequence). CDR3 residues: CASSYSNLAGGAGANVLTF. The CDR3 DNA is TGTGCCAGCAGCTACTCAAACCTAGCGGGAGGGGCTGGGGCCAACGTCCTGACTTTC.

V gene TRBV9 combines with J gene TRBJ2-1; D possibly corresponds to TRBD2 (5 bases). The V end lost 5 bases, the J end lost 6 bases, and 6 bases lay between the germline ends. Germline V gene data show CDR1 as SGDLS and CDR2 as YYNGEE. The CDR3 extends over 11 amino acids. The DNA of the CDR3 is TGTGCCAGCAGGAGCGGCAATGAGCAGTTCTTC. It specifies CASRSGNEQFF.

DNA of the CDR3: TGTGCCAGCAGTGAAGCGCTTCATGGGTACACTGAAGCTTTCTTT. This encodes CASSEALHGYTEAFF. This chain connects TRBV6-1 to TRBJ1-1; unclear D gene. The CDR3 contains 15 residues. Germline CDR1 reads MNHNS; CDR2 reads SASEGT. Trimming took 0 bases from V and 3 from J, leaving 11 bases between them.

J is TRBJ2-7 and V is TRBV6-1, with 7 bases matching TRBD2. The V gene end was trimmed by 1 base and the J gene end by 5 bases; junction bases not matched to a gene: 5. The V gene's germline CDR1 is MNHNS and CDR2 SASEGT. The CDR3 is 14 residues long. CDR3: CASSEGGSGDEQYF. The CDR3 nucleotides are TGTGCCAGCAGTGAAGGCGGGAGTGGGGACGAGCAGTACTTC.

The chain joins TRBV27 to TRBJ2-7; 8 nucleotides agree with TRBD2. The CDR3 is made up of 15 amino acids. From germline, CDR1 is MNHEY and CDR2 SMNVEV (reference sequence). V gave up 4 bases and J gave up 0 bases; unmatched junction bases: 5. CDR3 bases: TGTGCCAGCAGTTCGGGCGGGAGGACCTCCTACGAGCAGTACTTC. Amino acids: CASSSGGRTSYEQYF.

This clone is a singleton in its sample. The CDR3 DNA follows: TGTGCCAGCAGCGCCCTCGGACAGGGGGACTATGGCTACACCTTC. This translates into CASSALGQGDYGYTF. This rearrangement joins TRBV9 to TRBJ1-2; 10 nucleotides agree with TRBD1. CDR1 and CDR2 (germline): SGDLS, YYNGEE. V lost 3 bases, J lost 3 bases, and 5 bases stayed unmatched. The CDR3 has 15 amino acids.

The chain links TRBV29-1 to TRBJ1-2; D is undetermined. The CDR3 is made up of 13 amino acids. Trimming pared 4 bases from V and 0 bases from J, leaving 9 bases between. Germline values: CDR1 SQVTM, CDR2 ANQGSEA. CDR3 in DNA: TGCAGCGTTGCGGAGCTCACTAACTATGGCTACACCTTC. It is translated as CSVAELTNYGYTF. The whole variable domain, remainder taken from reference TRBV29-1 and TRBJ1-2, is SAVISQKPSRDICQRGTSLTIQCQVDSQVTMMFWYRQQPGQSLTLIATANQGSEATYESGFVIDKFPISRPNLTFSTLTVSNMSPEDSSIYLCSVAELTNYGYTFGSGTRLTVV.

J is TRBJ2-7 and V is TRBV13, with D unclear. Germline values: CDR1 PRHDT, CDR2 FYEKMQ (reference sequence). The germline V and J ends were trimmed by 8 bases and 3 bases, with 14 bases remaining between them. This CDR3 has 13 amino acids. CDR3 protein: CASSLPYSYEQYF. Here the CDR3 DNA reads TGTGCCAGCTCCTTACCCTACAGCTACGAGCAGTACTTC.

The V gene is TRBV7-9, the J gene TRBJ1-1; D is unresolved. Trimming stripped 5 bases from V and 3 bases from J, with 10 bases between. This CDR3 spans 13 amino acids. The germline V gene has CDR1 SEHNR and CDR2 FQNEAQ (reference sequence). CDR3 DNA: TGTGCCAGCAGCCCCCCCTGGGACACTGAAGCTTTCTTT. Translation: CASSPPWDTEAFF.

To note about this clone: Other nucleotide sequences from this sample produce the same CDR3. The chain is built from TRBV29-1 and TRBJ1-1, with no clear D. V was clipped by 3 bases and J by 1 base, with 3 bases between them. The germline V gene has CDR1 SQVTM and CDR2 ANQGSEA. The CDR3 runs to 11 residues. CDR3 bases: TGCAGCGTTGATGAGAACACTGAAGCTTTCTTT. This encodes CSVDENTEAFF.

The chain employs TRBV13 and TRBJ2-1; D not certain. Trimming pared 5 bases from V and 3 bases from J, leaving 8 bases between. Germline V gene lookup returns CDR1 PRHDT and CDR2 FYEKMQ (reference sequence). CDR3 size: 13 residues. The CDR3 DNA is TGTGCCAGCAGCCCGCGAGGCTACAATGAGCAGTTCTTC. Its translation: CASSPRGYNEQFF.

This clone appeared once. The chain joins TRBV7-9 to TRBJ2-7; tentative D call: TRBD1 (6 bases). The CDR3 sequence is 14 residues long. Trimming removed 5 bases at V and 2 bases at J, with 13 bases between. Germline V gene sequence: CDR1 SEHNR, CDR2 FQNEAQ (reference sequence). DNA of the CDR3: TGTGCCAGCAGCCATAGTAGGGGGACCTACGAGCAGTACTTC. Amino acids: CASSHSRGTYEQYF.

The V call is TRBV19, the J call TRBJ2-7, with 12 bases lining up with TRBD2. V trimming: 4 bases; J trimming: 2 bases; junction bases outside the gene matches: 6. The germline V gene encodes CDR1 LNHDA and CDR2 SQIVND (reference sequence). The CDR3 contains 16 residues. The CDR3 nucleotides are TGTGCCAGTAGTACGAGACTAGCGGGAGTCCCCTACGAGCAGTACTTC. It encodes CASSTRLAGVPYEQYF.

V is TRBV5-1 and J is TRBJ1-1, with TRBD1 as a possible D gene (6 bases). This CDR3 has 15 amino acids. V was clipped by 6 bases and J by 2 bases, with 17 bases between them. Per the germline V gene, CDR1 is SGHRS and CDR2 is YFSETQ. CDR3 amino acids: CASMTGTMYNTEAFF. The CDR3 nucleotides are TGCGCCAGCATGACAGGAACTATGTACAACACTGAAGCTTTCTTT.

V gene TRBV5-1 combines with J gene TRBJ2-7; 7 bases line up with TRBD1. V was pared by 4 bases and J by 3 bases, with 13 bases of the junction left unmatched. The CDR3 loop spans 16 amino acids. Germline values: CDR1 SGHRS, CDR2 YFSETQ. The CDR3 DNA reads TGCGCCAGCAGCACAAGACCCTCCGGGACAGTCTACGAGCAGTACTTC. Translated, it gives CASSTRPSGTVYEQYF. Supplemented by reference TRBV5-1 and TRBJ2-7, the full variable domain reads KAGVTQTPRYLIKTRGQQVTLSCSPISGHRSVSWYQQTPGQGLQFLFEYFSETQRNKGNFPGRFSGRQFSNSRSEMNVSTLELGDSALYLCASSTRPSGTVYEQYFGPGTRLTVT.

This chain joins TRBV7-9 and TRBJ2-3; 7 nucleotides align to TRBD2. The CDR3 extends over 16 amino acids. V was pared by 2 bases and J by 3 bases, with 8 bases of the junction left unmatched. From germline, CDR1 is SEHNR and CDR2 FQNEAQ (reference sequence). The CDR3 loop reads CASSLFPQGGTDTQYF. The CDR3 bases are TGTGCCAGCAGCTTATTTCCCCAGGGAGGGACAGATACGCAGTATTTT.

The V call is TRBV7-9, the J call TRBJ2-7, with 7 bases aligning to TRBD1. Germline lookup yields CDR1 SEHNR and CDR2 FQNEAQ (reference sequence). The CDR3 is made up of 12 amino acids. J gave up 4 bases and V 6 bases, and 3 bases lay outside the gene matches. The CDR3 nucleotides are TGTGCCAGCAGGTTGGACAGGTACGAGCAGTACTTC. Its translation is CASRLDRYEQYF.